The clone carrying this T cell receptor (beta chain) was observed once. The antigen is not known. Germline CDR1 is MNHEY and CDR2 is SMNVEV (reference sequence). V was clipped by 0 bases and J by 5 bases; unmatched bases: 4. The CDR3 is made up of 16 amino acids. This PCR relied on a set of 60 Vbeta primers and 13 Jbeta primers. Original methodology: Later reanalysis found 80 million or so unique TCR beta chains, 9 million to 12 million of them shared. Some clones are missing from TCRdb's copy, which holds only in-frame ones; the method was immunoSEQ multiplex PCR. D and trimming come from the DNA, and the V and J calls and clone size come from that table. The sample shows 150,000 to 200,000 clones, about four fifths of them seen only once. This entry belongs to a study of cytomegalovirus exposure and HLA in healthy donors. The study's findings and limits: Follow-up analysis later connected one missense variant in DCLRE1C with trimming of TCR beta V- and J-genes. A later analysis revealed that TCR association rates differed between HLA loci, peaking at DRB1 and bottoming out at HLA-C.

V gene TRBV27 combines with J gene TRBJ2-1, with 10 bases lining up with TRBD2. The sequence derives from a woman younger than 45 in good health and CMV-seropositive. The sequencing sample was made of PBMCs. CDR3 amino acids: CASSLSQLAGNNEQFF. The DNA for the CDR3 is TGTGCCAGCAGTTTATCCCAACTAGCGGGGAACAATGAGCAGTTCTTC.